These 30 T cell receptor beta chains came from one sample sequenced in a study of T cells in localized non-small cell lung cancer. Repertoires were generated with immunoSEQ multiplex PCR, while TCRdb's copy carries only in-frame clones and drops some. The sample lists roughly 3,000 clones, around 22% occurring once. Sequenced material: lung tumor tissue, taken before any cancer treatment. These receptors originate from an older female donor with stage I lung adenocarcinoma.

This clone has just a few counts. The chain recombines TRBV10-1 with TRBJ1-5; D is unresolved. Germline values: CDR1 WNHNN, CDR2 SYGVQD (reference sequence). The CDR3 consists of 14 residues. V lost 3 bases, J lost 2 bases, and 8 bases lay in between. CDR3 loop: CASSDRRGNQPQHF. The CDR3 nucleotides are TGCGCCAGCAGTGACAGAAGGGGCAATCAGCCCCAGCATTTT.

The chain couples TRBV14 to TRBJ1-4, with D maybe TRBD1 (6 bases). The V end lost 0 bases, the J end lost 7 bases, and 15 bases lay between the germline ends. CDR3 size: 16 residues. Germline CDR1 reads SGHDN; CDR2 reads FVKESK. The CDR3 sequence: CASSQDLGQGSEKLFF. The CDR3 DNA reads as TGTGCCAGCAGCCAAGACCTCGGGCAGGGGTCTGAAAAACTGTTTTTT.

V usage is TRBV2 and J usage is TRBJ2-2, with 13 bases fitting TRBD2. After removal of 5 bases from V and 6 bases from J, the junction contained 3 bases not matched to a gene. The CDR3 is 15 residues long. Per germline, CDR1 SNHLY and CDR2 FYNNEI. Here the CDR3 reads CASSRTSGSAGELFF. DNA of the CDR3: TGTGCCAGCAGTCGGACTAGCGGGAGCGCCGGGGAGCTGTTTTTT.

V gene TRBV28 combines with J gene TRBJ2-7; no reliable D call. The germline gives CDR1 MDHEN, CDR2 SYDVKM. The CDR3 runs 13 residues. V dropped 8 bases and J dropped 7 bases, with 18 bases sitting between them. CDR3 in DNA: TGTGCCAGCTGCCAACCGGGTCAGTCGGAGCAGTACTTC. This encodes CASCQPGQSEQYF.

The rearrangement links TRBV19 to TRBJ1-1; TRBD1 agrees at 9 bases. The CDR3 consists of 17 residues. Per the germline V gene, CDR1 is LNHDA and CDR2 is SQIVND (reference sequence). With 5 bases clipped from V and 4 bases from J, the junction kept 14 bases outside the gene matches. CDR3 nucleotide sequence: TGTGCCAGTAGTCCGACAGGGGGAGGTTTTGAATCCACTGAAGCTTTCTTT. This codes for CASSPTGGGFESTEAFF.

Worth noting for this clone: The junction shows a germline mismatch at one end, possibly a read error. The V gene is TRBV6-8, the J gene TRBJ2-1; D not certain. Germline assignment: CDR1 MNHGY and CDR2 SAAAGT. The CDR3 consists of 13 residues. The CDR3 spells CASSDSYYNEQFF. Here the CDR3 DNA reads TGTGCCAGCAGTGACTCGTACTACAATGAGCAGTTCTTC.

This chain links TRBV5-1 with TRBJ1-1; 7 positions agree with TRBD1. Germline V gives CDR1 SGHRS, CDR2 YFSETQ. J was trimmed by 0 bases and V by 5 bases; bases with no gene match: 4. This CDR3 spans 14 amino acids. This CDR3 reads CASSPRGLNTEAFF. The CDR3 coding sequence is TGCGCCAGCAGTCCTAGGGGGCTGAACACTGAAGCTTTCTTT.

V usage is TRBV2 and J usage is TRBJ2-7; 7 bases map to TRBD1. From germline, CDR1 is SNHLY and CDR2 FYNNEI. The CDR3 runs to 15 residues. V lost 4 bases and J lost 2; bases outside the gene matches: 8. The CDR3 DNA is TGTGCCAGCAGTGGGGGACAGCCCGTTACCTACGAGCAGTACTTC. Translated, it gives CASSGGQPVTYEQYF.

CDR3 in DNA: TGCGCCAGCAGCCCAGGGAGCGCCGAAGAGACCCAGTACTTC. Its protein is CASSPGSAEETQYF. This chain uses TRBV5-1 with TRBJ2-5; D may be TRBD1 or TRBD2 (5 bases each). Trimming took off 4 bases at V and 3 bases at J, with 13 bases between the two ends. CDR1 and CDR2 (germline): SGHRS, YFSETQ. The CDR3 length is 14 residues.

This clone was picked up a small number of times. This rearrangement joins TRBV11-3 to TRBJ1-2; possibly TRBD1 for D (5 bases). The germline V and J ends were trimmed by 5 bases and 0 bases, with 10 bases remaining between them. Germline V CDR1 and CDR2: SGHNT, YENEEA. CDR3 length equals 14 residues. The CDR3 coding sequence is TGTGCCAGCAGCCTCGGACATTCTAACTATGGCTACACCTTC. Translated: CASSLGHSNYGYTF.

CDR3 coding DNA: TGTGCCAGCCTAGGACAGGCGCCACTCTATGGCTACACCTTC. Its protein product is CASLGQAPLYGYTF. The V and J genes are TRBV19 and TRBJ1-2; the match to TRBD1 covers 7 bases. The germline gives CDR1 LNHDA, CDR2 SQIVND (reference sequence). The CDR3 runs to 14 residues. V was clipped by 9 bases and J by 4 bases; unmatched bases: 11.

J is TRBJ2-4 and V is TRBV11-3; 14 positions match TRBD2. Trimming at V came to 3 bases and at J to 7 bases, leaving 11 bases not matched to a gene. Germline V CDR1 and CDR2: SGHNT, YENEEA. CDR3 length equals 18 residues. CDR3 region: CASSLGGLAGVSYNIQYF. Here the CDR3 DNA reads TGTGCCAGCAGCTTGGGGGGACTAGCGGGAGTGAGCTATAACATTCAGTACTTC.

The chain employs TRBV9 and TRBJ1-2; D unclear. CDR1 and CDR2 from the germline V gene are SGDLS and YYNGEE. The CDR3 has 13 amino acids. Trimming removed 5 bases from V and 4 bases from J, with 12 bases in between. This CDR3 is CASSDLGLYGYTF. Written as DNA, the CDR3 is TGTGCCAGCAGTGATTTGGGCCTCTATGGCTACACCTTC.

This clone was seen a few times. The genes are TRBV12-5 and TRBJ1-5; D is unclear. V lost 7 bases and J 6 bases, leaving 13 bases between the germline ends. CDR3 size: 13 residues. Germline values: CDR1 LGHNT, CDR2 FRNRAP. CDR3 DNA: TGTGCTAGTGATGCAGACAAGCTTCAGCCCCAGCATTTT. Translating it yields CASDADKLQPQHF.

This clone was observed a few times. The gene calls are TRBV28 and TRBJ1-1; D is uncertain. From germline, CDR1 is MDHEN and CDR2 SYDVKM. Trimming removed 5 bases from V and 9 bases from J, with 16 bases in between. This CDR3 is built from 13 residues. Here the CDR3 DNA reads TGTGCCAGCAGTACCCCCGGGGTTGGGAAAGCTTTCTTT. It encodes CASSTPGVGKAFF.

The rearrangement joins TRBV5-1 to TRBJ2-1, with TRBD1 matching 12 bases. The germline gives CDR1 SGHRS, CDR2 YFSETQ. The length of the CDR3 is 14 residues. Losses at the gene ends were 7 bases for V and 6 bases for J; bases not matched to a gene: 5. Here the CDR3 reads CASGRDRGPNEQFF. The CDR3 DNA sequence: TGCGCCAGCGGCCGGGACAGGGGGCCCAATGAGCAGTTCTTC. Variable domain in full (rest from reference TRBV5-1 and TRBJ2-1): KAGVTQTPRYLIKTRGQQVTLSCSPISGHRSVSWYQQTPGQGLQFLFEYFSETQRNKGNFPGRFSGRQFSNSRSEMNVSTLELGDSALYLCASGRDRGPNEQFFGPGTRLTVL.

The chain recombines TRBV6-8 with TRBJ2-4; the D gene is possibly TRBD2 (7 bases). CDR1 and CDR2 (germline): MNHGY, SAAAGT. The V end was cut by 6 bases, the J end by 8 bases, with 14 bases between. The CDR3 is made up of 13 amino acids. The CDR3 nucleotides read TGTGCCAGCAGCCCCGGGGGGCTTGACATTCAGTACTTC. Amino acid sequence: CASSPGGLDIQYF.

This chain uses TRBV6-8 with TRBJ2-7; D gene unclear. Trimming took 4 bases from V and 2 from J, leaving 6 bases between them. This CDR3 has 12 residues. Germline CDR1 is MNHGY and CDR2 is SAAAGT. In DNA form, the CDR3 reads TGTGCCAGCAGTTCCAACCCCTACGAGCAGTACTTC. It translates to CASSSNPYEQYF.

The CDR3 spells CASSLTGPNTEAFF. The DNA for the CDR3 is TGTGCCAGCAGCTTAACAGGGCCGAACACTGAAGCTTTCTTT. The chain couples TRBV11-3 to TRBJ1-1; TRBD1 is a possible D gene (6 bases). The germline V gene has CDR1 SGHNT and CDR2 YENEEA. The V end lost 2 bases, the J end lost 1 base, and 8 bases lay between the germline ends. CDR3 length equals 14 residues.

The chain links TRBV12-5 to TRBJ1-3; 10 bases map to TRBD1. Germline V lookup: CDR1 LGHNT, CDR2 FRNRAP. This CDR3 comprises 13 residues. The CDR3 region has the DNA TGTGCCACCGGGACAGGGGCTGGAAACACCATATATTTT. Protein: CATGTGAGNTIYF.

The chain combines TRBV30 with TRBJ2-5, with 9 bases fitting TRBD2. J lost 1 base, V lost 0 bases, and 3 bases had no gene match. From germline, CDR1 is GTSNPN and CDR2 SVGIG (reference sequence). This CDR3 is 15 amino acids long. CDR3 in amino acids: CAWSVPSGTQETQYF. In nucleotides, the CDR3 is TGTGCCTGGAGTGTTCCTAGCGGGACCCAAGAGACCCAGTACTTC.

In its sample, this clone was seen a few times. The chain joins TRBV28 to TRBJ1-5, with a tentative D call TRBD1 (5 bases). CDR1 is MDHEN and CDR2 is SYDVKM in the germline V gene. This CDR3 comprises 13 residues. V shed 3 bases and J shed 4 bases, with 7 bases lying between them. CDR3 in amino acids: CASSFDRNQPQHF. In DNA form, the CDR3 reads TGTGCCAGCAGTTTTGACAGAAATCAGCCCCAGCATTTT.

V gene TRBV28 combines with J gene TRBJ2-5, with 7 bases that match TRBD1. Per germline, CDR1 MDHEN and CDR2 SYDVKM. The CDR3 is 14 amino acids. Trimming cost V 2 bases and J 4 bases; bases outside gene matches: 4. The CDR3 coding sequence is TGTGCCAGCAGTTTAAGGGGGCGCCGAGAGACCCAGTACTTC. Protein sequence: CASSLRGRRETQYF.

This clone was counted a few times. The rearrangement links TRBV6-8 to TRBJ2-7; 10 positions agree with TRBD1. The germline V gene encodes CDR1 MNHGY and CDR2 SAAAGT. J lost 5 bases, V lost 7 bases, and 8 bases had no gene match. This CDR3 contains 14 residues. The CDR3 spells CASKNGQGGDEQYF. DNA for the CDR3: TGTGCCAGCAAAAACGGACAGGGGGGCGACGAGCAGTACTTC.

This clone was detected only a few times. The CDR3: CASRLRGSSTEAFF. The CDR3 bases are TGTGCCAGTAGACTAAGGGGGTCGAGCACTGAAGCTTTCTTT. The chain combines TRBV19 with TRBJ1-1; TRBD1 is a possible D gene (6 bases). The CDR3 consists of 14 residues. The V and J ends lost 6 bases and 4 bases respectively, with 15 bases between them. Germline V gives CDR1 LNHDA, CDR2 SQIVND (reference sequence).

The V and J genes are TRBV6-8 and TRBJ2-5, with no clear D. The ends were cut back, 6 bases at V and 5 bases at J, with 16 bases in the middle. CDR3 length equals 14 residues. From germline, CDR1 is MNHGY and CDR2 SAAAGT. CDR3: CASRSGLPRETQYF. CDR3 coding DNA: TGTGCCAGCAGAAGTGGGCTTCCGAGGGAGACCCAGTACTTC.

The J gene is TRBJ1-1, the V gene TRBV12-5, with D maybe TRBD1 (5 bases). The CDR3 extends over 14 amino acids. CDR1 and CDR2 from the germline V gene are LGHNT and FRNRAP. Trimming left V 6 bases short and J 1 base short, with 12 bases between. CDR3 in amino acids: CASGAGPWNTEAFF. For the CDR3, the DNA is TGTGCTAGTGGAGCGGGACCGTGGAACACTGAAGCTTTCTTT. Full variable domain (remainder filled in from reference TRBV12-5 and TRBJ1-1): DARVTQTPRHKVTEMGQEVTMRCQPILGHNTVFWYRQTMMQGLELLAYFRNRAPLDDSGMPKDRFSAEMPDATLATLKIQPSEPRDSAVYFCASGAGPWNTEAFFGQGTRLTVV.

This clone has just a few counts. The V call is TRBV6-1, the J call TRBJ1-4, with D perhaps TRBD1 (6 bases). Germline CDR1 MNHNS, CDR2 SASEGT. V was shortened by 0 bases and J by 16 bases, with 21 bases between the two germline ends. The CDR3 has 15 amino acids. The CDR3 spells CASSEAAGALNRGFF. In nucleotides, the CDR3 is TGTGCCAGCAGTGAAGCCGCGGGGGCCCTCAACAGAGGGTTTTTT.

This rearrangement joins TRBV30 to TRBJ1-5, with 8 nucleotides matching TRBD1. The V segment lost 8 bases and the J segment 3 bases; nucleotides outside the gene matches: 6. CDR3 length: 13 amino acids. CDR1 is GTSNPN, CDR2 SVGIG, per germline (reference sequence). CDR3 sequence reads: CAGDRGTNQPQHF. As DNA, the CDR3 is TGTGCCGGCGACAGGGGAACCAATCAGCCCCAGCATTTT.

The chain recombines TRBV30 with TRBJ2-1; no clear D gene. Germline CDR1 is GTSNPN and CDR2 is SVGIG (reference sequence). The CDR3 is 16 amino acids. V was cut by 1 base and J by 2 bases, with 15 bases left in between. The DNA for the CDR3 is TGTGCCTGGAGTGCCGGGCGCAGTTTTCCCTACAATGAGCAGTTCTTC. Amino acids: CAWSAGRSFPYNEQFF.